The 7 T cell receptor beta chains in this list originate from one sample, sequenced in a study of blood T cells in healthy people across ages (dated by TCRdb to between 2014 and 2017). The method was 5' RACE. Sequenced using an Illumina HiSeq 2500. A second PCR of roughly 6 to 12 cycles was run with a J-beta primer mix and a sample-barcoded 5' primer. TCRdb handled the public reads itself, with Q25 trimming in fastp and clone calling in MiXCR, and kept productive beta chains. Every CDR3 protein is listed once, alongside the most common genes and DNA of its rows. The sample yields over a million distinct CDR3 sequences; 35% to 50% were counted once. The ten largest clones capture 18% of the sample. Sequenced sample: blood. These receptors originate from a woman aged 60 to 75 in good health.

This clonotype was counted between two and nine times. The chain has TRBV4-2 and TRBJ1-4; weak D call: TRBD1 (6 bases). Germline V lookup: CDR1 LGHNA, CDR2 YNFKEQ. V lost 3 bases and J 0 bases, leaving 14 bases between the germline ends. The CDR3 length is 17 residues. DNA for the CDR3: TGTGCCAGCAGCCATGAACAGGGCCCCGCAACTAATGAAAAACTGTTTTTT. It encodes CASSHEQGPATNEKLFF.

The J gene is TRBJ1-2, the V gene TRBV27; D unclear. This CDR3 has 13 amino acids. Trimming removed 5 bases at V and 4 bases at J, with 11 bases between. CDR1 and CDR2 (germline): MNHEY, SMNVEV (reference sequence). The CDR3, as DNA: TGTGCCAGCAGTCATGACATCCGCTATGGCTACACCTTC. Encoded protein: CASSHDIRYGYTF.

The rearrangement uses TRBV20-1 and TRBJ2-5; 11 bases align to TRBD2. Germline lookup yields CDR1 DFQATT and CDR2 SNEGSKA (reference sequence). V was pared by 4 bases and J by 5 bases, with 15 bases of the junction left unmatched. The CDR3 spans 17 residues. The CDR3 coding sequence is TGCAGTGCTACTGGAGGGATTAGCGGGGGGGGGCTGGAGACCCAGTACTTC. This codes for CSATGGISGGGLETQYF.

The chain combines TRBV10-3 with TRBJ2-3, with TRBD2 identical over 14 bases. Germline CDR1 is ENHRY and CDR2 is SYGVKD. Unmatched junction bases numbered 3, after V lost 0 bases and J lost 4 bases. The CDR3 contains 17 residues. CDR3 nucleotides: TGTGCCATCAGTGAGTCGGGACTAGCGGGAGTGGCAGATACGCAGTATTTT. Residues: CAISESGLAGVADTQYF.

The sample holds many counts of this clonotype. The V call is TRBV29-1, the J call TRBJ2-5, with TRBD2 matching over 7 bases. Losses at the gene ends were 2 bases for V and 1 base for J; bases not matched to a gene: 10. Germline CDR1 and CDR2: SQVTM and ANQGSEA. CDR3 length equals 16 residues. CDR3 DNA sequence: TGCAGCGTTGAACAGGCGTCTAGCGGCTCCCAAGAGACCCAGTACTTC. Its translation is CSVEQASSGSQETQYF. Full variable domain (missing parts from reference TRBV29-1 and TRBJ2-5): SAVISQKPSRDICQRGTSLTIQCQVDSQVTMMFWYRQQPGQSLTLIATANQGSEATYESGFVIDKFPISRPNLTFSTLTVSNMSPEDSSIYLCSVEQASSGSQETQYFGPGTRLLVL.

The genes are TRBV5-1 and TRBJ2-3; TRBD2 matches at 12 bases. The trim removed 1 base at V and 3 bases at J, leaving 9 bases unmatched. CDR1 is SGHRS, CDR2 YFSETQ, per germline. The CDR3 runs 18 residues. CDR3 sequence: CASSLFLAGGPRTDTQYF. DNA of the CDR3: TGCGCCAGCAGCTTGTTTCTAGCGGGAGGGCCTCGGACAGATACGCAGTATTTT.

The chain combines TRBV5-1 with TRBJ1-6; TRBD1 is a possible D gene (6 bases). CDR1 and CDR2 (germline): SGHRS, YFSETQ. Trimming took 4 bases from V and 0 from J, leaving 11 bases between them. This CDR3 has 16 residues. Here the CDR3 reads CASSADSGSYNSPLHF. In nucleotides, the CDR3 is TGCGCCAGCAGCGCGGACAGCGGCTCCTATAATTCACCCCTCCACTTT.